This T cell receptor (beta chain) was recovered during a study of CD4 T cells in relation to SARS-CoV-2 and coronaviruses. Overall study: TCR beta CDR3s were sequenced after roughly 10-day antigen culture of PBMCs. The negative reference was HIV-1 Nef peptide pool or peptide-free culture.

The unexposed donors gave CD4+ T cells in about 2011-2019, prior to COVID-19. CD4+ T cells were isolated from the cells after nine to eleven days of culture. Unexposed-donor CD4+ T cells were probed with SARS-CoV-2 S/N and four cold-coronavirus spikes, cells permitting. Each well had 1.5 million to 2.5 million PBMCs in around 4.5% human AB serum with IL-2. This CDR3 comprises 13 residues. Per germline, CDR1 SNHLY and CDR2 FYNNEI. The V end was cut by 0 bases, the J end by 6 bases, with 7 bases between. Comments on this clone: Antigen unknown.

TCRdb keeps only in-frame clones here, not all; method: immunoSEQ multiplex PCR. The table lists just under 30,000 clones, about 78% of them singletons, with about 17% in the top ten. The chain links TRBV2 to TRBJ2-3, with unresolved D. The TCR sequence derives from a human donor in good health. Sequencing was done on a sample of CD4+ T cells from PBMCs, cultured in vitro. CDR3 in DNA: TGTGCCAGCAGTGAAGCGTTGGGGGATACGCAGTATTTT. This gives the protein CASSEALGDTQYF.